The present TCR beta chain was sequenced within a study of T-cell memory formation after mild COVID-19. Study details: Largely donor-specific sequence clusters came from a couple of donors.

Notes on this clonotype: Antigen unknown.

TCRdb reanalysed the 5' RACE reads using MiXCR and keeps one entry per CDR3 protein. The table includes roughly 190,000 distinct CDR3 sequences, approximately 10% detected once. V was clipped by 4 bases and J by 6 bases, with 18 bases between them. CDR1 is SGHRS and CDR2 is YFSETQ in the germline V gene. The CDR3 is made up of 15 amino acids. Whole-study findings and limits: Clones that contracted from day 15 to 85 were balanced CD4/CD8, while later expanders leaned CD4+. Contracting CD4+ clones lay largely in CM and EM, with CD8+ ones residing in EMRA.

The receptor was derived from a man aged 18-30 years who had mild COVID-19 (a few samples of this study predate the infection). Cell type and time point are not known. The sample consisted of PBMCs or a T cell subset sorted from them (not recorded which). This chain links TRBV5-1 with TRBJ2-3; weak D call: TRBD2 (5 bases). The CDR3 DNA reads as TGCGCCAGCAGCAGCAGGCCCACGCCGGGGGATACGCAGTATTTT. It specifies CASSSRPTPGDTQYF.